This T cell receptor beta chain was captured in a study of T-cell memory formation after mild COVID-19. MiXCR, applied by TCRdb to the 5' RACE reads, yields one record per CDR3 protein. The data contain a few hundred thousand distinct CDR3 sequences, roughly 15% of them seen just once; the ten biggest clones take up around a fifth. There are 14 residues in the CDR3. Trimming left V 3 bases short and J 1 base short, with 7 bases between. This clonotype was counted only a few times. Its target is not known. Study observations and caveats: CD4+ contracting clones were mainly CM and EM; CD8+ ones, EMRA.

This sequence was found in a man between 18 and 35 years old who had mild COVID-19 (a few samples of this study predate the infection). Cell type and time point are not known. V usage is TRBV12-3 or TRBV12-4 and J usage is TRBJ1-5; D call uncertain. The sample consisted of PBMCs or a T cell subset sorted from them (not recorded which). Here the CDR3 reads CASSLQDSNQPQHF. The CDR3 nucleotides read TGTGCCAGCAGTTTGCAGGACAGCAATCAGCCCCAGCATTTT.